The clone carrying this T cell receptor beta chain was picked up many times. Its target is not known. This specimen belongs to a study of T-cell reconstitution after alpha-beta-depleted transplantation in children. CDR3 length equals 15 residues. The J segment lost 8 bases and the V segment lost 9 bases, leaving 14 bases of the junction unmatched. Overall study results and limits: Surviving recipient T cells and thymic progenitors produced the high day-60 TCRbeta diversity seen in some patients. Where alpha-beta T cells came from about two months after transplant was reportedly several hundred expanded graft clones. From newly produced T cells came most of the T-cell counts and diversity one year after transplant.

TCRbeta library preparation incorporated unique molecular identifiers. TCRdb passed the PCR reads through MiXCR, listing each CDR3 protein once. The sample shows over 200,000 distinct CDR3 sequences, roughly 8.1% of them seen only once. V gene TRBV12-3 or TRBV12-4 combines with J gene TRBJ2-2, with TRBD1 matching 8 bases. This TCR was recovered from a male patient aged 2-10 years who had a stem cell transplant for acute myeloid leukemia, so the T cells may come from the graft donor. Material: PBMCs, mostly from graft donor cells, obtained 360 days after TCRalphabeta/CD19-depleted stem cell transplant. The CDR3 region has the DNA TGTGCCAGTCAGATACGACAGGGGATAATGGGGGAGCTGTTTTTT. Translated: CASQIRQGIMGELFF.